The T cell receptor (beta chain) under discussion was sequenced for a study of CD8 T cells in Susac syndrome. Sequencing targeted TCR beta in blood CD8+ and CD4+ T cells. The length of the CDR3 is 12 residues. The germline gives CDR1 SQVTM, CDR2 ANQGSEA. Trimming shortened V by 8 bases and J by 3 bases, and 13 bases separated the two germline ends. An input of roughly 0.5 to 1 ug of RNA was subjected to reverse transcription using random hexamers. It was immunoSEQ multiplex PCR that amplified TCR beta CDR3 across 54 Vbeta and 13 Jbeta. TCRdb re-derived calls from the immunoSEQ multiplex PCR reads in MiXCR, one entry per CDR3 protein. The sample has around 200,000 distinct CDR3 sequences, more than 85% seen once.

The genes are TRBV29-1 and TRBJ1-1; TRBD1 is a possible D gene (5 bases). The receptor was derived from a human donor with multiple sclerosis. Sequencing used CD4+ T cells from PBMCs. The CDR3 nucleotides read TGCAGCACAAGTGGGGGTGACACTGAAGCTTTCTTT. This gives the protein CSTSGGDTEAFF.